A single sample gave rise to the 31 T cell receptor beta chains below, sequenced in a study of T-cell memory formation after mild COVID-19. Each CDR3 protein gets one entry after TCRdb re-called the 5' RACE reads with MiXCR. The sample contains roughly 510,000 distinct CDR3 sequences, 15% to 20% of which appear only once. Material for sequencing was PBMCs or a T cell subset sorted from them (not recorded which). These receptors were collected from an adult woman who had mild COVID-19 (a few samples of this study predate the infection). Cell type and time point are not known.

The genes are TRBV12-3 or TRBV12-4 and TRBJ2-1; 7 bases line up with TRBD2. V gave up 1 base and J gave up 13 bases; unmatched junction bases: 10. The CDR3 extends over 14 amino acids. The CDR3 here is CASSLGISGLEQFF. The CDR3 nucleotides are TGTGCCAGCAGTTTAGGCATTAGCGGGTTGGAACAGTTCTTC.

The chain has TRBV12-3 or TRBV12-4 and TRBJ2-2; the match to TRBD1 covers 7 bases. V dropped 3 bases and J dropped 10; count of bases not matched to a gene: 8. The CDR3 contains 14 residues. The CDR3 protein is CASSFGDREEELFF. The CDR3 nucleotides are TGTGCCAGCAGTTTTGGAGACAGGGAAGAGGAGCTGTTTTTT.

This chain uses TRBV7-2 with TRBJ2-1; 11 bases fit TRBD2. J lost 3 bases, V lost 5 bases, and 12 bases had no gene match. The CDR3 consists of 18 residues. Per germline, CDR1 SGHTA and CDR2 FQGNSA. The CDR3 DNA is TGTGCCAGCAGCGTAACCCCCACCGGGACTAGCGGCTACAATGAGCAGTTCTTC. Residues: CASSVTPTGTSGYNEQFF. Variable domain in full (rest from reference TRBV7-2 and TRBJ2-1): GAGVSQSPSNKVTEKGKDVELRCDPISGHTALYWYRQSLGQGLEFLIYFQGNSAPDKSGLPSDRFSAERTGGSVSTLTIQRTQQEDSAVYLCASSVTPTGTSGYNEQFFGPGTRLTVL.

This clonotype has ten or more counts. This sequence joins TRBV4-3 and TRBJ1-6; D is uncertain. V lost 4 bases and J lost 10, with 17 bases in between. Germline CDR1 and CDR2: LGHNA and YSLEER. The CDR3 loop spans 15 amino acids. The DNA of the CDR3 is TGCGCCAGCAGCCCCAAGCTGGGGTTTAAATCACCCCTCCACTTT. Translated: CASSPKLGFKSPLHF.

V usage is TRBV7-9 and J usage is TRBJ1-1, with D tentatively TRBD1 (5 bases). The CDR3 is 14 amino acids. The V gene lost 4 bases and the J gene lost 4 bases, with 13 bases spanning the gap. The germline V gene has CDR1 SEHNR and CDR2 FQNEAQ (reference sequence). CDR3 bases: TGTGCCAGCAGCTGGGGACCTCAAGGCACTGAAGCTTTCTTT. It specifies CASSWGPQGTEAFF.

J is TRBJ2-2 and V is TRBV29-1, with TRBD1 matching over 7 bases. The CDR3 length is 14 residues. V lost 2 bases and J lost 3; bases outside the gene matches: 3. Germline loops: CDR1 SQVTM, CDR2 ANQGSEA. The CDR3 coding sequence is TGCAGCGTTGAACCGGGACAGCACACCGGGGAGCTGTTTTTT. It encodes CSVEPGQHTGELFF.

This clonotype has at least ten counts. The chain is built from TRBV3-1 and TRBJ2-7, with a possible D match to TRBD1 (6 bases). The CDR3 spans 13 residues. V shed 10 bases and J shed 1 base, with 14 bases lying between them. Germline CDR1 LGHDT, CDR2 YNNKEL (reference sequence). The DNA for the CDR3 is TGTGCCACCCCGCTAGGACAGTCCTACGAGCAGTACTTC. This gives the protein CATPLGQSYEQYF.

This clonotype was observed a few times. The rearrangement uses TRBV3-1 and TRBJ1-6; D is unresolved. V lost 1 base and J 0 bases, leaving 7 bases between the germline ends. The CDR3 loop spans 16 amino acids. CDR1 and CDR2 (germline): LGHDT, YNNKEL (reference sequence). CDR3 nucleotide sequence: TGTGCCAGCAGCCAAGCCGAGAGCTCCTATAATTCACCCCTCCACTTT. It specifies CASSQAESSYNSPLHF. The full variable domain, its missing parts supplied by reference TRBV3-1 and TRBJ1-6, is DTAVSQTPKYLVTQMGNDKSIKCEQNLGHDTMYWYKQDSKKFLKIMFSYNNKELIINETVPNRFSPKSPDKAHLNLHINSLELGDSAVYFCASSQAESSYNSPLHFGNGTRLTVT.

The CDR3 region is CASSLAPGHEQYF. The DNA of the CDR3 is TGTGCCAGCAGTTTAGCGCCCGGGCACGAGCAGTACTTC. V is TRBV12-3 or TRBV12-4 and J is TRBJ2-7; no reliable D call. V dropped 0 bases and J dropped 5 bases, with 8 bases sitting between them. There are 13 residues in the CDR3.

This clonotype occurred a few times. The rearrangement links TRBV2 to TRBJ2-7, with D perhaps TRBD2 (5 bases). Germline CDR1 is SNHLY and CDR2 is FYNNEI. CDR3 length: 12 residues. Deletions cut 2 bases from V and 6 bases from J, with 8 bases between. CDR3 bases: TGTGCCAGCAGTGAACCCCGGGGCGAGCAGTACTTC. Residues: CASSEPRGEQYF.

The chain recombines TRBV19 with TRBJ2-5; perhaps TRBD1 as D (6 bases). The CDR3 has 14 amino acids. Germline V CDR1 and CDR2: LNHDA, SQIVND (reference sequence). The V end was cut by 4 bases, the J end by 2 bases, with 11 bases between. This CDR3 is CASSRAGTQETQYF. CDR3 nucleotides: TGTGCCAGTAGTAGAGCCGGGACACAAGAGACCCAGTACTTC.

This clonotype showed up just a few times. The chain carries TRBV12-3 or TRBV12-4 and TRBJ2-3, with D hard to call. V lost 9 bases and J lost 0, with 10 bases in between. The CDR3 covers 13 residues. The CDR3 sequence: CASTTASTDTQYF. CDR3 DNA sequence: TGTGCCAGTACCACAGCGAGCACAGATACGCAGTATTTT.

This clonotype was recorded a few times. The chain has TRBV6-2 or TRBV6-3 and TRBJ2-7; the D gene is possibly TRBD1 (5 bases). The V gene's germline CDR1 is MNHEY and CDR2 SVGEGT. The germline V and J ends were trimmed by 0 bases and 7 bases, with 13 bases remaining between them. The CDR3 extends over 14 amino acids. Written as DNA, the CDR3 is TGTGCCAGCAGTTACTCGCCAGGGATGTGGGAGCAGTACTTC. Encoded protein: CASSYSPGMWEQYF.

This clonotype was observed a handful of times. This rearrangement joins TRBV7-9 to TRBJ2-3, with 14 bases that match TRBD2. Germline CDR1 reads SEHNR; CDR2 reads FQNEAQ (reference sequence). The CDR3 is 17 residues long. V dropped 5 bases and J dropped 4; count of bases not matched to a gene: 8. CDR3 in amino acids: CASSKGTSGGFADTQYF. CDR3 DNA sequence: TGTGCCAGCAGCAAAGGGACTAGCGGGGGTTTCGCAGATACGCAGTATTTT.

The chain recombines TRBV12-3 or TRBV12-4 with TRBJ2-2; D assignment may be TRBD1 or TRBD2 (6 bases each). V lost 1 base and J lost 0, with 24 bases in between. This CDR3 is built from 21 residues. This CDR3 is CASSLVLGRGLIKANTGELFF. In nucleotides, the CDR3 is TGTGCCAGCAGTTTAGTTCTCGGCAGGGGACTGATTAAAGCGAACACCGGGGAGCTGTTTTTT.

V usage is TRBV5-5 and J usage is TRBJ2-5; D not certain. The CDR3 runs to 15 residues. Germline V gene sequence: CDR1 SGHKS, CDR2 YYEKEE (reference sequence). V lost 0 bases to trimming and J lost 2 bases, with 11 bases between them. CDR3 sequence: CASSLGVGGQETQYF. CDR3 nucleotide sequence: TGTGCCAGCAGCTTGGGGGTGGGCGGTCAAGAGACCCAGTACTTC. Full variable domain (missing parts from reference TRBV5-5 and TRBJ2-5): DAGVTQSPTHLIKTRGQQVTLRCSPISGHKSVSWYQQVLGQGPQFIFQYYEKEERGRGNFPDRFSARQFPNYSSELNVNALLLGDSALYLCASSLGVGGQETQYFGPGTRLLVL.

Only a few counts were recorded for this clonotype. The gene calls are TRBV15 and TRBJ2-4, with D perhaps assigned TRBD1 or TRBD2 (5 bases each). Germline lookup yields CDR1 LNHNV and CDR2 YYDKDF (reference sequence). Between the trimmed V and J ends, which lost 3 bases and 8 bases, there was a span of 11 bases. CDR3 size: 13 residues. The CDR3 coding sequence is TGTGCCACCAGCAGTGGGACGGCGGACATTCAGTACTTC. Translating gives CATSSGTADIQYF.

This chain connects TRBV2 to TRBJ2-7; D is undetermined. CDR3 length: 15 amino acids. V was cut by 6 bases and J by 3 bases, with 18 bases left in between. The V gene's germline CDR1 is SNHLY and CDR2 FYNNEI. In DNA, the CDR3 is TGTGCCAGCAGGAAGGCCCCCCGAGCCGTCTACGAGCAGTACTTC. Its protein is CASRKAPRAVYEQYF.

The chain employs TRBV7-3 and TRBJ1-4; D unresolved. The germline V gene has CDR1 SGHTA and CDR2 FQGTGA. V lost 3 bases and J 8 bases, leaving 13 bases between the germline ends. The CDR3 totals 14 residues. The CDR3 here is CASSFYDRSEKLFF. The CDR3 DNA reads as TGTGCCAGCAGCTTTTATGATAGGAGCGAAAAACTGTTTTTT.

The chain carries TRBV7-3 and TRBJ1-1; D possibly corresponds to TRBD1 (6 bases). The CDR3 totals 13 residues. V gave up 2 bases and J gave up 8 bases, with 12 bases separating them. CDR1 is SGHTA, CDR2 FQGTGA, per germline. The CDR3 loop is CASSLRGLREAFF. The CDR3 DNA reads TGTGCCAGCAGCTTACGGGGGCTCAGGGAAGCTTTCTTT.

The table lists this clonotype with a few counts. The V call is TRBV6-2 or TRBV6-3, the J call TRBJ2-7; weak D call: TRBD1 (6 bases). This CDR3 contains 15 residues. Trimming cost V 4 bases and J 2 bases, with 15 bases left between them. Germline loops: CDR1 MNHEY, CDR2 SVGEGT. CDR3 nucleotide sequence: TGTGCCAGCAGTTGGGGGCCCCAGGGCGCCTACGAGCAGTACTTC. Translated: CASSWGPQGAYEQYF.

The V and J genes are TRBV29-1 and TRBJ2-3; tentative D call: TRBD2 (7 bases). V was pared by 3 bases and J by 2 bases, with 15 bases between. Germline values: CDR1 SQVTM, CDR2 ANQGSEA. The CDR3 totals 15 residues. The CDR3 sequence: CSVEFAGAPTDTQYF. In nucleotides, the CDR3 is TGCAGCGTTGAGTTTGCGGGGGCCCCCACAGATACGCAGTATTTT.

The gene calls are TRBV7-2 and TRBJ2-3; D is unresolved. CDR1 SGHTA and CDR2 FQGNSA come from the germline V gene. CDR3 length equals 12 residues. V lost 2 bases and J lost 5, with 5 bases in between. The CDR3 sequence: CASSLIRDTQYF. CDR3 nucleotide sequence: TGTGCCAGCAGCTTAATTAGAGATACGCAGTATTTT.

This clonotype appeared a few times. V and J are TRBV18 and TRBJ1-1, with 9 positions matching TRBD1. Germline loops: CDR1 KGHSH, CDR2 LQKENI. Trimming took 2 bases from V and 6 from J; bases not matched to a gene: 10. CDR3 length: 16 residues. The CDR3 DNA is TGTGCCAGCTCACCAAGGGACAGGGTGAGGACCTCTGAAGCTTTCTTT. Its protein is CASSPRDRVRTSEAFF.

This clonotype appeared a few times. The V call is TRBV6-1, the J call TRBJ2-2, with D uncertain. The germline gives CDR1 MNHNS, CDR2 SASEGT. This CDR3 contains 15 residues. V was clipped by 8 bases and J by 0 bases, with 13 bases between them. DNA for the CDR3: TGTGCCAGCCGTGTAGCCACCCCGAACACCGGGGAGCTGTTTTTT. Translated: CASRVATPNTGELFF.

This clonotype was counted between two and nine times. The V and J genes are TRBV3-1 and TRBJ2-7; tentative D call: TRBD2 (5 bases). From germline, CDR1 is LGHDT and CDR2 YNNKEL (reference sequence). This CDR3 is built from 17 residues. The ends were cut back, 6 bases at V and 4 bases at J, with 25 bases in the middle. CDR3 amino acids: CASSLLSSGTRSYEQYF. DNA of the CDR3: TGTGCCAGCAGTCTTCTTTCAAGCGGAACCCGTTCGTACGAGCAGTACTTC.

This clonotype was detected only a few times. The chain combines TRBV12-3 or TRBV12-4 with TRBJ1-2; TRBD1 matches 9 bases. This CDR3 has 15 residues. V trimming: 5 bases; J trimming: 7 bases; junction bases outside the gene matches: 11. CDR3 DNA: TGTGCCAGCAGTCCCGCCGGGACAGGGTTCTTTGGCTACACCTTC. Translation: CASSPAGTGFFGYTF.

The genes are TRBV19 and TRBJ1-5, with 7 bases matching TRBD1. There are 15 residues in the CDR3. V lost 5 bases to trimming and J lost 3 bases; unmatched junction nucleotides: 7. Germline lookup yields CDR1 LNHDA and CDR2 SQIVND (reference sequence). The CDR3 nucleotides read TGTGCCAGTAGTGATTCAACAGGGGCCAATCAGCCCCAGCATTTT. It yields the protein CASSDSTGANQPQHF.

This clonotype was counted a few times. The chain has TRBV5-1 and TRBJ2-2; 7 bases are a match to TRBD2. This CDR3 comprises 14 residues. Germline trimming cut 5 bases from V and 5 bases from J; bases unmatched to any gene: 6. Per the germline V gene, CDR1 is SGHRS and CDR2 is YFSETQ. The CDR3 DNA is TGCGCCAGCAGTGCAGCGGGGAGAACCGGGGAGCTGTTTTTT. The encoded protein is CASSAAGRTGELFF.

Ten or more counts support this clonotype. This chain connects TRBV5-1 to TRBJ2-1; D is ambiguous. The CDR3 contains 16 residues. Trimming cost V 0 bases and J 2 bases, with 12 bases left between them. CDR1 is SGHRS, CDR2 YFSETQ, per germline. CDR3: CASSLGWETAYNEQFF. In DNA form, the CDR3 reads TGCGCCAGCAGCTTGGGGTGGGAAACTGCCTACAATGAGCAGTTCTTC.

V gene TRBV5-6 combines with J gene TRBJ1-4; 8 positions match TRBD1. The V gene's germline CDR1 is SGHDT and CDR2 YYEEEE. The CDR3 spans 16 residues. Unmatched junction bases numbered 12, after V lost 3 bases and J lost 8 bases. The CDR3 DNA reads as TGTGCCAGCAGCTCCCCCGGGACAGGCCTTCGCGAAAAACTGTTTTTT. It specifies CASSSPGTGLREKLFF.